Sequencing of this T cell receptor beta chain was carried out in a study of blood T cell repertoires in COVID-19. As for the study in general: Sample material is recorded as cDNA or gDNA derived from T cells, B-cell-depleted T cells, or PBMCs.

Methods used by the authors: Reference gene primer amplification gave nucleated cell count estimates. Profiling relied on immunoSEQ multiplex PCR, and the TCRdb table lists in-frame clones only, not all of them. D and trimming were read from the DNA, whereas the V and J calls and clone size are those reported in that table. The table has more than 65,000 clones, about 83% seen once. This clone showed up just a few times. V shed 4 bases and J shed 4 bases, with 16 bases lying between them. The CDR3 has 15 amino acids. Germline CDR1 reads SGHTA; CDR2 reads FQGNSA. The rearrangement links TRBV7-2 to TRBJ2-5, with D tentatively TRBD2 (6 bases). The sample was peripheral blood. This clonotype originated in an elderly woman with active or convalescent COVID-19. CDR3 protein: CASSSRWGVGETQYF. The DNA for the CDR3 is TGTGCCAGCAGCTCCAGGTGGGGGGTGGGAGAGACCCAGTACTTC.